These 13 T cell receptor beta chains share one sample of origin, sequenced in a study of blood T cell repertoires in COVID-19. Using immunoSEQ multiplex PCR, the repertoire was profiled, and TCRdb retains in-frame clones only, with some absent. The table shows 85,000 to 120,000 clones, with 85% to 90% occurring only once. Input material: peripheral blood. Source of these receptors: a man aged 50-60 years with active or convalescent COVID-19.

The chain couples TRBV11-2 to TRBJ2-7; 9 positions match TRBD2. The length of the CDR3 is 15 residues. V shed 1 base, J shed 4 bases, and the junction held 5 bases outside the gene matches. The germline gives CDR1 SGHAT, CDR2 FQNNGV. The CDR3 reads CASSLGRGGYYEQYF. In DNA form, the CDR3 reads TGTGCCAGCAGCTTAGGGCGGGGGGGCTATTACGAGCAGTACTTC.

The chain employs TRBV6-6 and TRBJ1-2, with D tentatively TRBD1 (6 bases). The CDR3 loop spans 13 amino acids. V was shortened by 5 bases and J by 8 bases, with 15 bases between the two germline ends. The V gene's germline CDR1 is MNHNY and CDR2 SVGAGI (reference sequence). This chain's CDR3 is CASSTFTGMGYTF. CDR3 coding DNA: TGTGCCAGCAGTACGTTTACAGGGATGGGCTACACCTTC.

This rearrangement joins TRBV29-1 to TRBJ2-1; no firm D call. The germline V gene has CDR1 SQVTM and CDR2 ANQGSEA. The CDR3 is 10 residues long. V was shortened by 5 bases and J by 6 bases, with 5 bases between the two germline ends. DNA for the CDR3: TGCAGCGTTTGGCCCAATGAGCAGTTCTTC. It is translated as CSVWPNEQFF.

V gene TRBV2 combines with J gene TRBJ1-2, with 9 bases lining up with TRBD1. Per germline, CDR1 SNHLY and CDR2 FYNNEI. Unmatched junction bases numbered 7, after V lost 6 bases and J lost 5 bases. The CDR3 totals 14 residues. Here the CDR3 DNA reads TGTGCCAGCAGCGCACAGGGGGCTCAGTATGGCTACACCTTC. It encodes CASSAQGAQYGYTF.

The rearrangement links TRBV27 to TRBJ1-1; 8 bases align to TRBD1. Germline CDR1 and CDR2: MNHEY and SMNVEV (reference sequence). V gave up 5 bases and J gave up 1 base; unmatched junction bases: 6. The CDR3 loop spans 15 amino acids. The CDR3 loop is CASSSDRGGNTEAFF. In DNA, the CDR3 is TGTGCCAGCAGTAGCGACAGGGGCGGGAACACTGAAGCTTTCTTT.

The rearrangement joins TRBV7-2 to TRBJ2-6; D call uncertain. Per the germline V gene, CDR1 is SGHTA and CDR2 is FQGNSA. Trimming took off 1 base at V and 0 bases at J, with 13 bases between the two ends. The CDR3 is 18 amino acids. Here the CDR3 reads CASSLEVRRISGANVLTF. The CDR3, as DNA: TGTGCCAGCAGCTTAGAAGTCAGAAGAATCTCTGGGGCCAACGTCCTGACTTTC.

The chain combines TRBV5-6 with TRBJ2-2, with a possible D match to TRBD2 (5 bases). This CDR3 is built from 11 residues. V was shortened by 3 bases and J by 8 bases, with 5 bases between the two germline ends. In germline, CDR1 is SGHDT, CDR2 YYEEEE. CDR3 loop: CASSWEGELFF. The CDR3 region has the DNA TGTGCCAGCAGCTGGGAGGGGGAGCTGTTTTTT.

DNA of the CDR3: TGTGCCAGCAGCTTAGCCTCACAGGGTTCACCCCTCCACTTT. Translating it yields CASSLASQGSPLHF. The rearrangement uses TRBV13 and TRBJ1-6; D might be TRBD1 (6 bases). Germline V gene lookup returns CDR1 PRHDT and CDR2 FYEKMQ (reference sequence). V gave up 1 base and J gave up 9 bases, with 10 bases separating them. The CDR3 covers 14 residues.

The V and J genes are TRBV7-2 and TRBJ1-2, with TRBD1 matching 9 bases. There are 14 residues in the CDR3. V was pared by 5 bases and J by 5 bases, with 6 bases of the junction left unmatched. CDR1 SGHTA and CDR2 FQGNSA come from the germline V gene. DNA for the CDR3: TGTGCCAGCAGCCCAAGACAGGGGGGATATGGCTACACCTTC. The encoded protein is CASSPRQGGYGYTF.

With respect to this clone: This CDR3 is also generated by other DNA sequences in the sample. The V gene is TRBV5-1, the J gene TRBJ1-2; TRBD1 agrees at 8 bases. J lost 4 bases, V lost 0 bases, and 5 bases had no gene match. CDR3 length equals 15 residues. Germline-derived CDR1 and CDR2 are SGHRS and YFSETQ. The CDR3 nucleotides are TGCGCCAGCAGCTTGGGGGGGACAGGAATCTATGGCTACACCTTC. Translated, it gives CASSLGGTGIYGYTF. Together with reference TRBV5-1 and TRBJ1-2, the CDR3 gives the full variable domain: KAGVTQTPRYLIKTRGQQVTLSCSPISGHRSVSWYQQTPGQGLQFLFEYFSETQRNKGNFPGRFSGRQFSNSRSEMNVSTLELGDSALYLCASSLGGTGIYGYTFGSGTRLTVV.

V usage is TRBV7-9 and J usage is TRBJ2-1, with 9 bases that match TRBD1. Germline V CDR1 and CDR2: SEHNR, FQNEAQ (reference sequence). This CDR3 has 18 amino acids. The V segment lost 4 bases and the J segment 0 bases; nucleotides outside the gene matches: 10. The CDR3 nucleotides read TGTGCCAGCAGCTCCGGACAGGGGTCCTTGAGCTCCTACAATGAGCAGTTCTTC. Protein sequence: CASSSGQGSLSSYNEQFF.

This chain connects TRBV6-1 to TRBJ2-7; 10 positions agree with TRBD1. The V gene end was trimmed by 3 bases and the J gene end by 1 base; junction bases not matched to a gene: 3. The CDR3 has 15 amino acids. Germline CDR1 and CDR2: MNHNS and SASEGT. The CDR3 DNA reads TGTGCCAGCAGTGAGTGGACAGGGGGATCCTACGAGCAGTACGTC. Its translation: CASSEWTGGSYEQYV.

This chain joins TRBV7-2 and TRBJ2-7, with TRBD2 matching over 7 bases. The junction had 9 bases not matched to a gene; V was cut back by 3 bases and J by 7 bases. This CDR3 spans 14 amino acids. Germline lookup yields CDR1 SGHTA and CDR2 FQGNSA. The CDR3 region has the DNA TGTGCCAGCAGCTTCCAACCGGGGCGGGGGGAGCAGTACTTC. Protein: CASSFQPGRGEQYF.